A single sample gave rise to the 32 T cell receptor beta chains below, sequenced in a study of OX40 agonist ivuxolimab in advanced cancers. Using immunoSEQ multiplex PCR, the repertoire was profiled, and TCRdb retains in-frame clones only, with some absent. Among about 51,000 clones, 65% to 85% were seen once, and the ten largest hold around 2.9%. The material was CD4+ or CD8+ T cells sorted from blood, obtained in a trial of the OX40 agonist ivuxolimab. All receptors derive from an adult with an advanced solid tumor such as melanoma, head and neck, liver or kidney cancer.

This clone was detected a few times. The chain combines TRBV2 with TRBJ1-5, with a tentative D call TRBD1 (5 bases). The V gene lost 1 base and the J gene lost 6 bases, with 10 bases spanning the gap. This CDR3 has 14 amino acids. Germline V gene sequence: CDR1 SNHLY, CDR2 FYNNEI. CDR3 in DNA: TGTGCCAGCAGTGAAGGGGGGTCGTTTCAGCCCCAGCATTTT. It yields the protein CASSEGGSFQPQHF.

The chain links TRBV6-1 to TRBJ1-2, with 7 bases identical to TRBD1. The CDR3 has 13 residues. V lost 5 bases to trimming and J lost 6 bases; unmatched junction nucleotides: 6. The germline V gene has CDR1 MNHNS and CDR2 SASEGT. CDR3 loop: CASSFRDRDGYTF. CDR3 coding DNA: TGTGCCAGCAGTTTCCGGGACAGAGATGGCTACACCTTC.

This chain links TRBV10-2 with TRBJ1-3; perhaps TRBD1 as D (5 bases). V shed 8 bases and J shed 0 bases, with 5 bases lying between them. From germline, CDR1 is WSHSY and CDR2 SAAADI. There are 12 residues in the CDR3. CDR3 in amino acids: CASGGSGNTIYF. CDR3 coding DNA: TGCGCCAGCGGGGGCTCTGGAAACACCATATATTTT.

The chain is built from TRBV6-1 and TRBJ2-7; TRBD1 is a possible D gene (5 bases). Germline V gene sequence: CDR1 MNHNS, CDR2 SASEGT. Trimming removed 8 bases at V and 3 bases at J, with 17 bases between. This CDR3 has 14 residues. CDR3 protein: CASGAGAAVYEQYF. CDR3 in DNA: TGTGCCAGCGGCGCTGGGGCAGCCGTCTACGAGCAGTACTTC.

The rearrangement uses TRBV6-7 and TRBJ1-2; D may be TRBD1 (5 bases). TRBV6-7 is identified as an open reading frame with a role that is uncertain. Trimming left V 8 bases short and J 0 bases short, with 7 bases between. This CDR3 has 12 residues. The CDR3 coding sequence is TGTGCCAGCCAGGGTCCTAACTATGGCTACACCTTC. It encodes CASQGPNYGYTF.

The chain links TRBV11-3 to TRBJ2-5; 7 positions match TRBD1. The CDR3 has 15 residues. The junction had 8 bases not matched to a gene; V was cut back by 6 bases and J by 1 base. The V gene's germline CDR1 is SGHNT and CDR2 YENEEA. The CDR3 DNA reads TGTGCCAGCAGTTCCAACAGGGGCCGCCAAGAGACCCAGTACTTC. Protein: CASSSNRGRQETQYF.

This sequence joins TRBV6-1 and TRBJ2-3; 9 bases fit TRBD1. Germline V gene lookup returns CDR1 MNHNS and CDR2 SASEGT. This CDR3 spans 15 amino acids. V was clipped by 3 bases and J by 3 bases; unmatched bases: 4. The CDR3, as DNA: TGTGCCAGCAGTGACCGGGACAGGGTGACAGATACGCAGTATTTT. It encodes CASSDRDRVTDTQYF.

This chain uses TRBV18 with TRBJ1-1; 7 positions match TRBD1. Trimming at V came to 0 bases and at J to 0 bases, leaving 7 bases not matched to a gene. This CDR3 has 17 residues. Germline V lookup: CDR1 KGHSH, CDR2 LQKENI. The CDR3 coding sequence is TGTGCCAGCTCACCACCTTTGGGACAGCACATGAACACTGAAGCTTTCTTT. Its translation: CASSPPLGQHMNTEAFF. Supplemented by reference TRBV18 and TRBJ1-1, the full variable domain reads NAGVMQNPRHLVRRRGQEARLRCSPMKGHSHVYWYRQLPEEGLKFMVYLQKENIIDESGMPKERFSAEFPKEGPSILRIQQVVRGDSAAYFCASSPPLGQHMNTEAFFGQGTRLTVV.

J is TRBJ1-3 and V is TRBV4-3; D ambiguous. The V gene lost 0 bases and the J gene lost 4 bases, with 13 bases spanning the gap. The CDR3 is made up of 16 amino acids. The germline CDR1 and CDR2 sequences are LGHNA and YSLEER. Here the CDR3 reads CASSQDRAGAGNTIYF. The CDR3 nucleotides read TGCGCCAGCAGCCAAGATCGGGCCGGCGCGGGAAACACCATATATTTT.

This rearrangement joins TRBV28 to TRBJ1-1, with D possibly TRBD1 on 6 matching bases. V shed 2 bases and J shed 3 bases, with 10 bases lying between them. This CDR3 is 14 amino acids long. CDR1 and CDR2 from the germline V gene are MDHEN and SYDVKM. The CDR3 protein is CASSLERGDTEAFF. For the CDR3, the DNA is TGTGCCAGCAGTTTAGAAAGGGGGGACACTGAAGCTTTCTTT.

V gene TRBV2 combines with J gene TRBJ2-7; D remains ambiguous. The CDR3 sequence is 14 residues long. CDR1 SNHLY and CDR2 FYNNEI come from the germline V gene. Trimming cost V 2 bases and J 8 bases, with 16 bases left between them. CDR3 residues: CASSESTYMRQQYF. The CDR3 bases are TGTGCCAGCAGTGAATCGACTTATATGCGGCAGCAGTACTTC.

The V and J genes are TRBV11-3 and TRBJ1-3, with a weak D call TRBD1 (6 bases). The germline V gene encodes CDR1 SGHNT and CDR2 YENEEA. The CDR3 extends over 14 amino acids. The V end lost 3 bases, the J end lost 5 bases, and 11 bases lay between the germline ends. The CDR3 reads CASSFNRDRNTIYF. In DNA form, the CDR3 reads TGTGCCAGCAGCTTCAACAGGGATAGAAACACCATATATTTT. The full variable domain, in which reference TRBV11-3 and TRBJ1-3 provide the parts outside the CDR3, is EAGVVQSPRYKIIEKKQPVAFWCNPISGHNTLYWYLQNLGQGPELLIRYENEEAVDDSQLPKDRFSAERLKGVDSTLKIQPAELGDSAVYLCASSFNRDRNTIYFGEGSWLTVV.

In its sample, this clone was seen a few times. V gene TRBV7-2 combines with J gene TRBJ1-2, with a tentative D call TRBD1 (6 bases). The CDR3 totals 15 residues. In germline, CDR1 is SGHTA, CDR2 FQGNSA. Trimming stripped 2 bases from V and 8 bases from J, with 18 bases between. CDR3 sequence reads: CASSLLITGSSGYTF. As DNA, the CDR3 is TGTGCCAGCAGCTTACTTATTACAGGGTCGTCCGGCTACACCTTC. Drawing the rest from reference TRBV7-2 and TRBJ1-2, the complete variable domain is GAGVSQSPSNKVTEKGKDVELRCDPISGHTALYWYRQSLGQGLEFLIYFQGNSAPDKSGLPSDRFSAERTGGSVSTLTIQRTQQEDSAVYLCASSLLITGSSGYTFGSGTRLTVV.

This clone occurred once. This rearrangement joins TRBV19 to TRBJ2-5, with D perhaps matching TRBD2 (5 bases). The CDR3 has 13 amino acids. Between the trimmed V and J ends, which lost 4 bases and 5 bases, there was a span of 11 bases. The germline V gene has CDR1 LNHDA and CDR2 SQIVND (reference sequence). CDR3 bases: TGTGCCAGTAGTACCGGTCGAGGGGAGACCCAGTACTTC. It yields the protein CASSTGRGETQYF. The full variable domain, with the rest looked up from reference TRBV19 and TRBJ2-5, is DGGITQSPKYLFRKEGQNVTLSCEQNLNHDAMYWYRQDPGQGLRLIYYSQIVNDFQKGDIAEGYSVSREKKESFPLTVTSAQKNPTAFYLCASSTGRGETQYFGPGTRLLVL.

The V gene is TRBV5-1, the J gene TRBJ2-4; no firm D call. The V end was cut by 5 bases, the J end by 5 bases, with 17 bases between. The V gene's germline CDR1 is SGHRS and CDR2 YFSETQ. The CDR3 runs 15 residues. The CDR3, as DNA: TGCGCCAGCAGGCCTCCGGCGGCAGGCCAAAACATTCAGTACTTC. This gives the protein CASRPPAAGQNIQYF.

CDR3 sequence reads: CASSSRQSYNSPLHF. CDR3 in DNA: TGTGCCAGCAGCTCCCGACAGAGCTATAATTCACCCCTCCACTTT. The chain has TRBV5-4 and TRBJ1-6, with D possibly TRBD1 on 5 matching bases. Trimming removed 3 bases from V and 3 bases from J, with 10 bases in between. Germline-derived CDR1 and CDR2 are SGHNT and YYREEE (reference sequence). The CDR3 spans 15 residues.

The rearrangement joins TRBV7-6 to TRBJ2-3; D may be TRBD2 (7 bases). Germline values: CDR1 SGHVS, CDR2 FNYEAQ. Trimming pared 1 base from V and 5 bases from J, leaving 16 bases between. The CDR3 has 16 amino acids. The CDR3 loop reads CASSLDGGGARDTQYF. The CDR3 DNA reads TGTGCCAGCAGCTTAGATGGTGGGGGGGCTAGAGATACGCAGTATTTT.

The rearrangement uses TRBV11-2 and TRBJ1-5; no reliable D call. CDR1 is SGHAT, CDR2 FQNNGV, per germline. The CDR3 is 14 amino acids. V was pared by 4 bases and J by 2 bases, with 9 bases between. CDR3 coding DNA: TGTGCCAGCAGCTCGGGGAACGGCAATCAGCCCCAGCATTTT. It specifies CASSSGNGNQPQHF. Together with reference TRBV11-2 and TRBJ1-5, the CDR3 gives the full variable domain: EAGVAQSPRYKIIEKRQSVAFWCNPISGHATLYWYQQILGQGPKLLIQFQNNGVVDDSQLPKDRFSAERLKGVDSTLKIQPAKLEDSAVYLCASSSGNGNQPQHFGDGTRLSIL.

This sequence joins TRBV4-3 and TRBJ2-2; 9 bases are shared with TRBD2. CDR3 length: 16 residues. CDR1 is LGHNA and CDR2 is YSLEER in the germline V gene. The V segment lost 2 bases and the J segment 0 bases; nucleotides outside the gene matches: 1. DNA for the CDR3: TGCGCCAGCAGCCAACCTAGCGGGGCGAACACCGGGGAGCTGTTTTTT. Its translation: CASSQPSGANTGELFF.

The chain has TRBV29-1 and TRBJ2-3; the D gene could be TRBD1 or TRBD2 (6 bases each). The length of the CDR3 is 15 residues. Germline lookup yields CDR1 SQVTM and CDR2 ANQGSEA. Trimming removed 7 bases at V and 2 bases at J, with 19 bases between. The CDR3 nucleotides read TGCAGCGGTGCATTGTCGGGGGCGAACACAGATACGCAGTATTTT. It codes for CSGALSGANTDTQYF.

The chain has TRBV15 and TRBJ2-3, with unresolved D. This CDR3 is 14 amino acids long. The germline V gene encodes CDR1 LNHNV and CDR2 YYDKDF (reference sequence). V lost 0 bases and J lost 4, with 8 bases in between. The chain's CDR3 is CATSRERAPDTQYF. The CDR3 nucleotides read TGTGCCACCAGCAGAGAAAGGGCCCCAGATACGCAGTATTTT.

The J gene is TRBJ1-2, the V gene TRBV27, with D perhaps matching TRBD1 (6 bases). Germline assignment: CDR1 MNHEY and CDR2 SMNVEV (reference sequence). This CDR3 is 14 amino acids long. Deletions cut 7 bases from V and 7 bases from J, with 19 bases between. CDR3 DNA: TGTGCCAGCACCCGTTGGGGGGCCGTCGGTGGCTACACCTTC. The encoded protein is CASTRWGAVGGYTF.

J is TRBJ2-1 and V is TRBV27; D gene unclear. Germline assignment: CDR1 MNHEY and CDR2 SMNVEV (reference sequence). Trimming removed 7 bases from V and 15 bases from J, with 25 bases in between. The CDR3 loop spans 14 amino acids. This CDR3 is CASNSEAGMSERFF. DNA for the CDR3: TGTGCCAGCAATTCAGAAGCAGGAATGAGTGAACGGTTCTTC.

The V gene is TRBV9, the J gene TRBJ2-1; D is unclear. This CDR3 is 13 amino acids long. V shed 2 bases and J shed 7 bases, with 10 bases lying between them. Germline V lookup: CDR1 SGDLS, CDR2 YYNGEE. The CDR3 spells CASSVTVWNEQFF. CDR3 DNA sequence: TGTGCCAGCAGCGTCACGGTCTGGAATGAGCAGTTCTTC.

V and J are TRBV7-3 and TRBJ2-2; the match to TRBD1 covers 8 bases. The junction had 15 bases not matched to a gene; V was cut back by 5 bases and J by 4 bases. Germline assignment: CDR1 SGHTA and CDR2 FQGTGA. The CDR3 is 18 amino acids. The CDR3 sequence: CASSLSSTGDSGTGELFF. CDR3 in DNA: TGTGCCAGCAGCCTAAGCTCGACAGGGGACTCGGGCACCGGGGAGCTGTTTTTT.

This clone was counted once. V and J are TRBV21-1 and TRBJ2-5; the table calls TRBD2, which could not be checked here. TRBV21-1 is an annotated pseudogene. This CDR3 spans 12 amino acids. The CDR3 protein is CASSKRRETQYF. For the CDR3, the DNA is TGTGCCAGCAGCAAAAGGAGAGAGACCCAGTACTTC.

V is TRBV7-3 and J is TRBJ1-2; TRBD1 aligns across 9 bases. This CDR3 contains 13 residues. V dropped 4 bases and J dropped 9; count of bases not matched to a gene: 6. Germline V lookup: CDR1 SGHTA, CDR2 FQGTGA. The CDR3: CASSSGTGNRYTF. Written as DNA, the CDR3 is TGTGCCAGCAGCTCCGGGACAGGGAATCGCTACACCTTC.

The chain joins TRBV4-1 to TRBJ2-3; D gene ambiguous. The CDR3 runs to 15 residues. Trimming took off 1 base at V and 1 base at J, with 9 bases between the two ends. Germline V gene lookup returns CDR1 MGHRA and CDR2 YSYEKL. The CDR3 nucleotides are TGCGCCAGCAGCCAAGGGAATACCGGCACAGATACGCAGTATTTT. Its protein is CASSQGNTGTDTQYF.

The chain has TRBV2 and TRBJ1-4, with a weak D call TRBD1 (5 bases). Trimming removed 5 bases from V and 0 bases from J, with 10 bases in between. Per germline, CDR1 SNHLY and CDR2 FYNNEI. The CDR3 is 15 residues long. The CDR3 region is CASSRQPATNEKLFF. DNA for the CDR3: TGTGCCAGCAGTCGACAGCCAGCAACTAATGAAAAACTGTTTTTT. Together with reference TRBV2 and TRBJ1-4, the CDR3 gives the full variable domain: EPEVTQTPSHQVTQMGQEVILRCVPISNHLYFYWYRQILGQKVEFLVSFYNNEISEKSEIFDDQFSVERPDGSNFTLKIRSTKLEDSAMYFCASSRQPATNEKLFFGSGTQLSVL.

V gene TRBV19 combines with J gene TRBJ1-1, with 11 bases lining up with TRBD1. The germline V gene encodes CDR1 LNHDA and CDR2 SQIVND (reference sequence). J lost 6 bases, V lost 0 bases, and 9 bases had no gene match. CDR3 length equals 17 residues. CDR3 residues: CASSIDRTGGETPEAFF. The CDR3 nucleotides are TGTGCCAGTAGTATAGATCGGACAGGGGGCGAGACCCCTGAAGCTTTCTTT.

The V gene is TRBV5-4, the J gene TRBJ2-5, with 14 positions matching TRBD2. The CDR3 length is 15 residues. Germline V CDR1 and CDR2: SGHNT, YYREEE (reference sequence). Trimming cost V 4 bases and J 4 bases; bases outside gene matches: 3. CDR3 sequence (DNA): TGTGCCAGCAGCCCGACTAGCGGGGGGGCAGAGACCCAGTACTTC. Translating gives CASSPTSGGAETQYF.

This chain uses TRBV5-1 with TRBJ2-7; D gene unclear. Germline V CDR1 and CDR2: SGHRS, YFSETQ. CDR3 size: 14 residues. V lost 3 bases and J lost 3, with 13 bases in between. The CDR3 DNA reads TGCGCCAGCAGCTGGACCTTGGAGAACTACGAGCAGTACTTC. Encoded protein: CASSWTLENYEQYF.